One sample yielded the 26 T cell receptor beta chains listed below, sequenced in a study of T cells in Graves' hyperthyroidism and ophthalmopathy. Researchers amplified the TCR beta CDR3 regions from RNA transcripts. Initially, a first-round RT-PCR of the TCR CDR3 employed the HTBI primer set. TCRdb independently ran MiXCR on the multiplex PCR reads; one entry per CDR3 protein. The sample has 250,000 to 350,000 distinct CDR3 sequences, approximately 15% seen once; the top ten hold about 51%. The sample comprised blood. The receptors were sampled from an older woman with Graves' ophthalmopathy.

This clonotype was observed many times. This sequence joins TRBV19 and TRBJ2-3, with no clear D. The V end lost 5 bases, the J end lost 4 bases, and 13 bases lay between the germline ends. The CDR3 has 14 amino acids. In germline, CDR1 is LNHDA, CDR2 SQIVND (reference sequence). The CDR3 sequence: CASSGSRIPDTQYF. In DNA, the CDR3 is TGTGCCAGTAGTGGCTCAAGGATCCCAGATACGCAGTATTTT.

V is TRBV29-1 and J is TRBJ2-3; possibly TRBD1 or TRBD2 for D (7 bases each). The germline CDR1 and CDR2 sequences are SQVTM and ANQGSEA. Trimming left V 4 bases short and J 3 bases short, with 11 bases between. This CDR3 is built from 13 residues. DNA for the CDR3: TGCAGCGTTGCGGGGGGACAGACAGATACGCAGTATTTT. Protein: CSVAGGQTDTQYF.

This clonotype has just a few counts. This sequence joins TRBV28 and TRBJ1-2; TRBD1 agrees at 9 bases. There are 16 residues in the CDR3. J gave up 2 bases and V 5 bases, and 9 bases lay outside the gene matches. Germline CDR1 MDHEN, CDR2 SYDVKM. CDR3 nucleotides: TGTGCCAGCAGTCTTCCCGGGACAGGGATAAACTATGGCTACACCTTC. Translation gives CASSLPGTGINYGYTF.

This clonotype was recorded at least ten times. The V gene is TRBV7-3, the J gene TRBJ2-3; D is possibly TRBD1 (6 bases). The CDR3 is 14 residues long. The V gene lost 3 bases and the J gene lost 4 bases, with 11 bases spanning the gap. Germline CDR1 SGHTA, CDR2 FQGTGA. CDR3 amino acids: CASSFSDSADTQYF. The CDR3, as DNA: TGTGCCAGCAGCTTCTCGGACAGTGCAGATACGCAGTATTTT. Variable domain in full (rest from reference TRBV7-3 and TRBJ2-3): GAGVSQTPSNKVTEKGKYVELRCDPISGHTALYWYRQSLGQGPEFLIYFQGTGAADDSGLPNDRFFAVRPEGSVSTLKIQRTERGDSAVYLCASSFSDSADTQYFGPGTRLTVL.

This clonotype was counted many times. This chain joins TRBV20-1 and TRBJ1-5; D possibly corresponds to TRBD1 (5 bases). Germline V gives CDR1 DFQATT, CDR2 SNEGSKA (reference sequence). With 3 bases removed from V and 2 bases from J, the gap between germline ends came to 17 bases. The CDR3 is 16 amino acids. This CDR3 is CSARGGVVAGNQPQHF. The CDR3 nucleotides are TGCAGTGCTAGGGGGGGGGTGGTTGCCGGCAATCAGCCCCAGCATTTT.

Concerning this clonotype: This may arise from a read error, as a much more abundant clone is one base away. This chain's CDR3 is CSASGQGRMNTEASF. As DNA, the CDR3 is TGCAGTGCTTCCGGACAGGGACGGATGAACACTGAAGCTTCCTTT. The rearrangement links TRBV20-1 to TRBJ1-1, with 8 positions matching TRBD1. The germline CDR1 and CDR2 sequences are DFQATT and SNEGSKA (reference sequence). This CDR3 contains 15 residues.

The genes are TRBV2 and TRBJ1-3, with D perhaps TRBD1 (5 bases). The CDR3 is 14 amino acids. The V end lost 5 bases, the J end lost 2 bases, and 10 bases lay between the germline ends. The germline CDR1 and CDR2 sequences are SNHLY and FYNNEI. CDR3: CASSWDAPGNTIYF. The CDR3 region has the DNA TGTGCCAGCAGTTGGGACGCCCCTGGAAACACCATATATTTT.

This clonotype was observed many times. The genes are TRBV12-3 or TRBV12-4 and TRBJ1-5, with TRBD1 matching over 9 bases. J lost 0 bases, V lost 5 bases, and 8 bases had no gene match. The CDR3 runs 17 residues. CDR3 loop: CASSPGTGTDSNQPQHF. The CDR3 region has the DNA TGTGCCAGCAGTCCAGGGACAGGGACGGATAGCAATCAGCCCCAGCATTTT.

This clonotype was picked up many times. The J gene is TRBJ2-2, the V gene TRBV27; 8 bases are a match to TRBD2. CDR3 length: 16 amino acids. V gave up 4 bases and J gave up 0 bases; unmatched junction bases: 4. The germline gives CDR1 MNHEY, CDR2 SMNVEV (reference sequence). The CDR3 region is CASSSEAGANTGELFF. CDR3 sequence (DNA): TGTGCCAGCAGTTCTGAAGCGGGAGCGAACACCGGGGAGCTGTTTTTT.

This clonotype was seen ten or more times. This sequence joins TRBV7-2 and TRBJ2-3, with TRBD1 identical over 7 bases. This CDR3 has 15 residues. The V gene's germline CDR1 is SGHTA and CDR2 FQGNSA. The V segment lost 2 bases and the J segment 7 bases; nucleotides outside the gene matches: 9. The CDR3 spells CASSLQTGLLNTQYF. Written as DNA, the CDR3 is TGTGCCAGCAGCTTACAGACAGGGCTCTTGAATACGCAGTATTTT. The variable domain in full, with the rest retrieved from reference TRBV7-2 and TRBJ2-3, is GAGVSQSPSNKVTEKGKDVELRCDPISGHTALYWYRQSLGQGLEFLIYFQGNSAPDKSGLPSDRFSAERTGGSVSTLTIQRTQQEDSAVYLCASSLQTGLLNTQYFGPGTRLTVL.

This clonotype came up a few times. V and J are TRBV5-6 and TRBJ1-1, with unresolved D. V lost 0 bases to trimming and J lost 0 bases, with 6 bases between them. Germline CDR1 SGHDT, CDR2 YYEEEE. The CDR3 is 14 residues long. CDR3 in amino acids: CASSLVLMNTEAFF. CDR3 bases: TGTGCCAGCAGCTTGGTTCTGATGAACACTGAAGCTTTCTTT.

This clonotype has more than one count but fewer than ten. The genes are TRBV19 and TRBJ2-1, with 7 bases matching TRBD2. The V and J ends lost 5 bases and 9 bases, in that order; junction bases with no gene match: 13. The CDR3 has 15 residues. CDR1 and CDR2 from the germline V gene are LNHDA and SQIVND (reference sequence). The CDR3 protein is CASSAMAGALGEQFF. In DNA, the CDR3 is TGTGCCAGTAGTGCCATGGCGGGAGCGTTGGGTGAGCAGTTCTTC.

The V gene is TRBV9, the J gene TRBJ1-5; D unresolved. Germline CDR1 SGDLS, CDR2 YYNGEE. Trimming pared 3 bases from V and 4 bases from J, leaving 8 bases between. This CDR3 comprises 13 residues. In DNA, the CDR3 is TGTGCCAGCAGCGCCAATACTAATCAGCCCCAGCATTTT. Residues: CASSANTNQPQHF.

This clonotype was seen a handful of times. V gene TRBV10-3 combines with J gene TRBJ2-3, with 12 bases identical to TRBD2. The CDR3 has 18 residues. The germline V gene has CDR1 ENHRY and CDR2 SYGVKD. Trimming removed 2 bases from V and 4 bases from J; junction bases left unmatched: 10. CDR3 in DNA: TGTGCCATCAGTGAGAGGCTAGCGGGGGGGCCGAGGGCAGATACGCAGTATTTT. Protein product: CAISERLAGGPRADTQYF.

At least ten counts were recorded for this clonotype. The rearrangement joins TRBV6-1 to TRBJ2-7; 12 bases fit TRBD2. The germline gives CDR1 MNHNS, CDR2 SASEGT. V lost 2 bases to trimming and J lost 2 bases; unmatched junction nucleotides: 4. The CDR3 has 16 residues. CDR3 nucleotide sequence: TGTGCCAGCAGTGAAAGGACTAGCGGGGACCCCTACGAGCAGTACTTC. Its translation: CASSERTSGDPYEQYF.

This clonotype has ten or more counts. This chain links TRBV12-3 or TRBV12-4 with TRBJ2-3; TRBD2 agrees at 16 bases. The V segment lost 6 bases and the J segment 7 bases; nucleotides outside the gene matches: 19. The CDR3 has 20 amino acids. CDR3 sequence reads: CASRASGLAGGLHTRYTQYF. CDR3 bases: TGTGCCAGCAGGGCCTCGGGACTAGCGGGGGGGCTCCACACACGATATACGCAGTATTTT.

This clonotype has a count of ten or more. The chain links TRBV7-2 to TRBJ2-3, with TRBD2 identical over 16 bases. The CDR3 is 20 amino acids. V was clipped by 5 bases and J by 4 bases; unmatched bases: 15. Germline V lookup: CDR1 SGHTA, CDR2 FQGNSA. The CDR3 loop reads CASSVRGLAGGSWEADTQYF. CDR3 DNA: TGTGCCAGCAGCGTTAGGGGACTAGCGGGGGGGAGTTGGGAAGCAGATACGCAGTATTTT.

Ten or more counts support this clonotype. The chain has TRBV5-1 and TRBJ1-5, with no clear D. Trimming cost V 1 base and J 2 bases, with 10 bases left between them. Germline assignment: CDR1 SGHRS and CDR2 YFSETQ. The CDR3 totals 15 residues. CDR3 nucleotides: TGCGCCAGCAGCTTGAGCCCCGGCGGCAATCAGCCCCAGCATTTT. Its translation is CASSLSPGGNQPQHF.

The genes are TRBV28 and TRBJ2-1; TRBD2 matches at 10 bases. This CDR3 region has 18 residues. The V gene end was trimmed by 11 bases and the J gene end by 3 bases; junction bases not matched to a gene: 19. From germline, CDR1 is MDHEN and CDR2 SYDVKM. The CDR3 DNA sequence: TGTGCCGGCCTTACCCCCGGGGCTAGCGGGGGCGGCTACAATGAGCAGTTCTTC. Its protein product is CAGLTPGASGGGYNEQFF.

The V and J genes are TRBV27 and TRBJ2-1; TRBD1 matches at 12 bases. The CDR3 consists of 19 residues. Germline trimming cut 3 bases from V and 7 bases from J; bases unmatched to any gene: 16. The germline CDR1 and CDR2 sequences are MNHEY and SMNVEV (reference sequence). The DNA of the CDR3 is TGTGCCAGCAGTTTGAGGGACAGGGGGCTGGGCGGGAGAGGGAATGAGCAGTTCTTC. Protein product: CASSLRDRGLGGRGNEQFF.

With regard to this clonotype: Possible read error: a much larger clone is one base away. The chain is built from TRBV5-4 and TRBJ1-1, with TRBD1 matching over 9 bases. This CDR3 contains 16 residues. Germline CDR1 SGHNT, CDR2 YYREEE (reference sequence). After removal of 4 bases from V and 2 bases from J, the junction contained 9 bases not matched to a gene. The CDR3 here is CASSHGQGNQNTEAFF. CDR3 DNA: TGTGCCAGCAGCCACGGACAGGGGAACCAAAACACTGAAGCTTTCTTT.

The chain combines TRBV7-2 with TRBJ2-7, with TRBD2 matching over 8 bases. Unmatched junction bases numbered 16, after V lost 3 bases and J lost 6 bases. Germline V gives CDR1 SGHTA, CDR2 FQGNSA. There are 17 residues in the CDR3. The CDR3 loop reads CASSFSGTGAGGPEQYF. The CDR3 DNA reads as TGTGCCAGCAGCTTCAGTGGGACCGGGGCGGGAGGTCCCGAGCAGTACTTC.

A few counts support this clonotype. This rearrangement joins TRBV5-1 to TRBJ2-1, with 9 bases matching TRBD2. Germline CDR1 is SGHRS and CDR2 is YFSETQ. V lost 1 base to trimming and J lost 5 bases; unmatched junction nucleotides: 4. The CDR3 runs 15 residues. This CDR3 is CASSLLAGGHNEQFF. CDR3 DNA: TGCGCCAGCAGCTTGCTCGCGGGAGGGCACAATGAGCAGTTCTTC.

J is TRBJ1-4 and V is TRBV5-1, with 9 bases aligning to TRBD1. Germline loops: CDR1 SGHRS, CDR2 YFSETQ. The length of the CDR3 is 19 residues. Trimming at V came to 4 bases and at J to 0 bases, leaving 13 bases not matched to a gene. Here the CDR3 reads CASSVGTGLPATTNEKLFF. The CDR3 nucleotides read TGCGCCAGCAGCGTTGGGACAGGGCTACCCGCAACAACTAATGAAAAACTGTTTTTT.

The CDR3 here is CASSPLAGGQETQYF. DNA of the CDR3: TGTGCCAGCAGTCCTCTAGCGGGGGGGCAAGAGACCCAGTACTTC. The chain combines TRBV7-3 with TRBJ2-5; 12 bases line up with TRBD2. Germline V gene data show CDR1 as SGHTA and CDR2 as FQGTGA. Unmatched junction bases numbered 4, after V lost 6 bases and J lost 2 bases. The length of the CDR3 is 15 residues.

This clonotype was detected ten times or more. The genes are TRBV2 and TRBJ1-5; D gene uncertain. Germline V gene sequence: CDR1 SNHLY, CDR2 FYNNEI. This CDR3 is 11 amino acids long. The ends were cut back, 1 base at V and 10 bases at J, with 5 bases in the middle. The CDR3 DNA follows: TGTGCCAGCAGTGAAGGACGACCCCAGCATTTT. Residues: CASSEGRPQHF.